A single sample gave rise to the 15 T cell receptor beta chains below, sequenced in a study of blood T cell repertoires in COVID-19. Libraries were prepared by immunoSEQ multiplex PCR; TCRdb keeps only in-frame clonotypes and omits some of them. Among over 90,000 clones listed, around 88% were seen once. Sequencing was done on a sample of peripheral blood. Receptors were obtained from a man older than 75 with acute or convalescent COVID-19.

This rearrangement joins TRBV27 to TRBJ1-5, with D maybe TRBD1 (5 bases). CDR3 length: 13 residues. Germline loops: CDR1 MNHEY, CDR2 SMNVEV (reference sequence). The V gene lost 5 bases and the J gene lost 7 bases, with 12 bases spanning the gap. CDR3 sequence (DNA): TGTGCCAGCAGTAGCAGGGTGGAACAGCCCCAGCATTTT. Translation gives CASSSRVEQPQHF.

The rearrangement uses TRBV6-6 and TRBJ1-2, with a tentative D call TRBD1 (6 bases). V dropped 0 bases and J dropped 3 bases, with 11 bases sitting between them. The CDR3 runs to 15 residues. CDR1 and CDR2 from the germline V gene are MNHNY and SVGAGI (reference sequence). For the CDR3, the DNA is TGTGCCAGCAGTTACTCCGGGAACAGGGACTATGGCTACACCTTC. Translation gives CASSYSGNRDYGYTF.

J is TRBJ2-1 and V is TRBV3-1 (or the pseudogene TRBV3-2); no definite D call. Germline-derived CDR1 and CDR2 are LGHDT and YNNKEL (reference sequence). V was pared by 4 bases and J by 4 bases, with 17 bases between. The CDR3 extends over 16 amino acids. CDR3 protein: CASSLYPQVPYNEQFF. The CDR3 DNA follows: TGTGCCAGCAGCCTATACCCTCAGGTTCCGTACAATGAGCAGTTCTTC.

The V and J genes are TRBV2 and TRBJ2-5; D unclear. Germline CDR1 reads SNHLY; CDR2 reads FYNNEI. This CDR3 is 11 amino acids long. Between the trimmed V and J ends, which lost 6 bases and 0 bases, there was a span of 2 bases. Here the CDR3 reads CASSNQETQYF. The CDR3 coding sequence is TGTGCCAGCAGCAACCAAGAGACCCAGTACTTC.

The CDR3 sequence is CASSGGTGDSNQPQHF. CDR3 sequence (DNA): TGTGCCAGCAGCGGCGGGACAGGGGATAGCAATCAGCCCCAGCATTTT. The gene calls are TRBV9 and TRBJ1-5; 10 nucleotides agree with TRBD1. This CDR3 comprises 16 residues. Trimming at V came to 3 bases and at J to 0 bases, leaving 3 bases not matched to a gene. Germline V gene lookup returns CDR1 SGDLS and CDR2 YYNGEE.

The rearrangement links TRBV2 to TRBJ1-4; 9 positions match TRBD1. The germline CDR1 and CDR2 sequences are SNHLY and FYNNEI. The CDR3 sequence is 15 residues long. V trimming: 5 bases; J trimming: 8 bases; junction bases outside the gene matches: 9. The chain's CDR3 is CASSPEQGAWEKLFF. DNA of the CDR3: TGTGCCAGCAGTCCCGAACAGGGGGCTTGGGAAAAACTGTTTTTT.

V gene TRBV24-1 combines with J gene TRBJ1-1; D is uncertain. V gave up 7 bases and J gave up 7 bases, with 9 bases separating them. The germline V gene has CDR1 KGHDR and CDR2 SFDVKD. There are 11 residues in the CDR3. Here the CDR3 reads CATRRGDEAFF. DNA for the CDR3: TGTGCCACCAGGCGTGGAGATGAAGCTTTCTTT.

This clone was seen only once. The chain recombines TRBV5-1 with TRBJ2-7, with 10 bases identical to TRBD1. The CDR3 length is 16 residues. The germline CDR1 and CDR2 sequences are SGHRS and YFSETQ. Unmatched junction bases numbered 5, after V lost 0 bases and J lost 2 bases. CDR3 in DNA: TGCGCCAGCAGCTTGGCCTGGGACAGGGGACCCTACGAGCAGTACTTC. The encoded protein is CASSLAWDRGPYEQYF.

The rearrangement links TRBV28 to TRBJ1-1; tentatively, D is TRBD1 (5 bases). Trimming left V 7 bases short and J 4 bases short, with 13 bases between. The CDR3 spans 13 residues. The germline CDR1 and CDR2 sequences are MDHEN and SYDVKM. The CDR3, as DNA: TGTGCCAGCAAGATGACAGATCCCACTGAAGCTTTCTTT. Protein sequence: CASKMTDPTEAFF.

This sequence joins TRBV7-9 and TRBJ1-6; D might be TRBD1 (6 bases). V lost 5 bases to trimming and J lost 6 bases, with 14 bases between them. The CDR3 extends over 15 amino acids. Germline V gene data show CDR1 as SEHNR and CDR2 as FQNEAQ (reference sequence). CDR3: CASSMQGTLNSPLHF. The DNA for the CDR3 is TGTGCCAGCAGCATGCAGGGGACCCTTAATTCACCCCTCCACTTT.

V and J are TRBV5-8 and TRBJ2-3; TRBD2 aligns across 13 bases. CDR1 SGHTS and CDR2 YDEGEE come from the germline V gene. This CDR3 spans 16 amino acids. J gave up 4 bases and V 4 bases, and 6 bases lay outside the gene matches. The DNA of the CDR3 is TGTGCCAGCAGCCTAGGACTAGCGGGAGTTGCAGATACGCAGTATTTT. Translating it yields CASSLGLAGVADTQYF.

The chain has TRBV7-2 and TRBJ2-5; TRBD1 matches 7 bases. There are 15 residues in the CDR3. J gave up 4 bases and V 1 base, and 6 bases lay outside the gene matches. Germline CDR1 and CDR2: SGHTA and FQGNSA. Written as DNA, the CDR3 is TGTGCCAGCAGCTTAGGAAGGGGGCAGGGAGAGACCCAGTACTTC. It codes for CASSLGRGQGETQYF.

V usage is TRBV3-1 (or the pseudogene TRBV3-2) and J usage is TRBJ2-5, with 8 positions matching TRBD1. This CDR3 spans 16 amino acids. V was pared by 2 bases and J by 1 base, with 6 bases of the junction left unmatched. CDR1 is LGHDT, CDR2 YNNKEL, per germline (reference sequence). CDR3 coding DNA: TGTGCCAGCAGCCAACGGACAGGGTTTCGCCAAGAGACCCAGTACTTC. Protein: CASSQRTGFRQETQYF.

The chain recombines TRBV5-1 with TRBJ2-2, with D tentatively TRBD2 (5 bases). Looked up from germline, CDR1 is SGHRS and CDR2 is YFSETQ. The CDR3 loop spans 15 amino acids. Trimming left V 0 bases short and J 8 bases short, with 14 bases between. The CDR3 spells CASSLAVDRGGELFF. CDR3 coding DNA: TGCGCCAGCAGCTTGGCGGTAGACCGGGGAGGGGAGCTGTTTTTT. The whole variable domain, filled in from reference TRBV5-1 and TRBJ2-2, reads KAGVTQTPRYLIKTRGQQVTLSCSPISGHRSVSWYQQTPGQGLQFLFEYFSETQRNKGNFPGRFSGRQFSNSRSEMNVSTLELGDSALYLCASSLAVDRGGELFFGEGSRLTVL.

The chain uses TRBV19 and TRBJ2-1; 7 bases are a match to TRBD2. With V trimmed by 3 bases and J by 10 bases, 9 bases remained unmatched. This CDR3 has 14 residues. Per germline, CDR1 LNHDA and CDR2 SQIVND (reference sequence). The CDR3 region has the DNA TGTGCCAGTAGTATCGGGGGGACTCTCCGGGAGCAGTTCTTC. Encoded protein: CASSIGGTLREQFF.